Given below is one T cell receptor beta chain in context. What it recognizes is unknown. The entry originates in a study of cytomegalovirus exposure and HLA in healthy donors. V was cut by 0 bases and J by 9 bases, with 8 bases left in between. There are 11 residues in the CDR3. Germline V gives CDR1 DFQATT, CDR2 SNEGSKA (reference sequence). Study results and caveats: In all likelihood, a cluster of highly shared sequence variants was a sequencing artifact.

A multiplex PCR was run with 60 Vbeta primers and 13 Jbeta primers. TCRdb's table, derived via immunoSEQ multiplex PCR, lists solely in-frame clones and lacks some. The sample yields around 160,000 clones, approximately 78% seen once. The rearrangement uses TRBV20-1 and TRBJ1-1; maybe TRBD1 (5 bases). The sequenced material came from PBMCs. The TCR comes from a male donor in good health and CMV-seropositive. The chain's CDR3 is CSAREAGKAFF. The CDR3 coding sequence is TGCAGTGCTAGAGAGGCAGGGAAAGCTTTCTTT.